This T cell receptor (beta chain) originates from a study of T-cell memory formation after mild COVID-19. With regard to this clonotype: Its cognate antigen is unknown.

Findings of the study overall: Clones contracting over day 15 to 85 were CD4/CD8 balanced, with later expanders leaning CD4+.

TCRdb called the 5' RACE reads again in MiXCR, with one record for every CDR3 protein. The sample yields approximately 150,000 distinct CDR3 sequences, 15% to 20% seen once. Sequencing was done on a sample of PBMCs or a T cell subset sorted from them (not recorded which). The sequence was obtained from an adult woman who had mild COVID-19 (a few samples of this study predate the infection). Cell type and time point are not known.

For the CDR3, the DNA is TGTGCCAGCAGTTATTGGATGAACACTGAAGCTTTCTTT. Amino acids: CASSYWMNTEAFF. The V call is TRBV6-5, the J call TRBJ1-1; D is uncertain. Germline V lookup: CDR1 MNHEY, CDR2 SVGAGI. Trimming cost V 3 bases and J 0 bases, with 5 bases left between them. The CDR3 loop spans 13 amino acids.